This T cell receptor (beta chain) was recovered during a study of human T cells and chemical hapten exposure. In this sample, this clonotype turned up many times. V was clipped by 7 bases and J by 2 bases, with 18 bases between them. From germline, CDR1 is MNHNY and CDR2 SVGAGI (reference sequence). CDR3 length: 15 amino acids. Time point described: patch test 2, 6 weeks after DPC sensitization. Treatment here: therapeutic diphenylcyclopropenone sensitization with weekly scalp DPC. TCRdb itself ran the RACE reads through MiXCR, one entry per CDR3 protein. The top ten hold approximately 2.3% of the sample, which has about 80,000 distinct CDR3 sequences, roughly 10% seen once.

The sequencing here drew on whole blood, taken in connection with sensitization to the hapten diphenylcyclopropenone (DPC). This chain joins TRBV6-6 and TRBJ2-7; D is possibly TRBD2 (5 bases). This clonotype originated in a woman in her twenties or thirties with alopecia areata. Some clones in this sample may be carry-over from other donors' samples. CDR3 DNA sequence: TGTGCCAGCACCGTTACCTTAGCGAGGGCCTACGAGCAGTACTTC. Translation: CASTVTLARAYEQYF.